These T cell receptor beta chains were read from a single sample in a study of monozygotic twins with inflammatory bowel disease. TCRdb processed the 5' RACE reads again and assigns one entry to each CDR3 protein, with no DNA. The sample data list approximately 400,000 distinct CDR3 sequences. Sequencing was performed on blood. All receptors come from a human donor with ulcerative colitis or Crohn's disease, or a healthy co-twin of an affected twin (not recorded which). CDR3s include the opening cysteine and the closing phenylalanine or tryptophan.

CDR3 protein	V gene	J gene
CASSSWNDNEQFF	TRBV7-9	TRBJ2-1
CASSQPGARYEQYF	TRBV2	TRBJ2-7
CASHKPQETQYF	TRBV5-1	TRBJ2-5
CASSSSFRDPREQYF	TRBV11-2	TRBJ2-7
CASSTEAGHTDTQYF	TRBV7-2	TRBJ2-3
CVSRPRTSSVQETQYF	TRBV27	TRBJ2-5
CASSQQRVTGELFF	TRBV4-1	TRBJ2-2
CASSSGSRSNEQFF	TRBV6-2/TRBV6-3	TRBJ2-1
CASSQELSSGVEQFF	TRBV14	TRBJ2-1
CASSPYTGSLEGYTF	TRBV18	TRBJ1-2
CASSLEVGPQHF	TRBV12-3/TRBV12-4	TRBJ1-5
CASSFHTGFAEAFF	TRBV27	TRBJ1-1
CASRYPGTGAYEQYF	TRBV11-2	TRBJ2-7
CASSSGQGALTGELFF	TRBV7-2	TRBJ2-2
CASSLAPVPRAGNEQFF	TRBV5-1	TRBJ2-1
CASSLLIGVYGYTF	TRBV28	TRBJ1-2
CSAKAFFGQGGPDTQYF	TRBV20-1	TRBJ2-3
CASRDYSNQPQHF	TRBV5-1	TRBJ1-5
CASGLLTSGGYNEQFF	TRBV12-3/TRBV12-4	TRBJ2-1
CASSYRGVASTDTQYF	TRBV6-5	TRBJ2-3
CASSYGLAVSYEQYF	TRBV7-2	TRBJ2-7
CASSQTSKQFF	TRBV5-1	TRBJ2-1
CASSYRTSGKGETQYF	TRBV5-1	TRBJ2-5
CASSLARGGTGELFF	TRBV5-1	TRBJ2-2
CASKTSGISYEQYF	TRBV27	TRBJ2-7
CSARAGQPQHF	TRBV20-1	TRBJ1-5
CASSLRDRAYGYTF	TRBV27	TRBJ1-2
CASSQRAGEGSYEQYF	TRBV7-2	TRBJ2-7
CASRNRGVTEAFF	TRBV6-5	TRBJ1-1
CASSAGQGDGYTF	TRBV7-9	TRBJ1-2
CASSLASWQGAGEQYF	TRBV7-6	TRBJ2-7
CASSQDPPVNTGELFF	TRBV3-1	TRBJ2-2
CASSILAGTGELFF	TRBV19	TRBJ2-2
CSATIPVQGPDTQYF	TRBV20-1	TRBJ2-3
CASSFRDGVNEKLFF	TRBV5-1	TRBJ1-4
CASSPLGQGANTEAFF	TRBV12-3/TRBV12-4	TRBJ1-1
CASSPDVKTNTGELFF	TRBV5-5	TRBJ2-2
CASSLYLTGELFF	TRBV5-1	TRBJ2-2
CASSFSVDLPKTEAFF	TRBV9	TRBJ1-1
CASSATSGRALEQFF	TRBV7-2	TRBJ2-1
CASSQTSGVYNQPQHF	TRBV18	TRBJ1-5
CSASRGGSDTGELFF	TRBV20-1	TRBJ2-2
CASSFRQGFSYEQYF	TRBV11-2	TRBJ2-7
CSVDRAGASYNEQFF	TRBV29-1	TRBJ2-1
CSVEYGNIQYF	TRBV29-1	TRBJ2-4
CASSLITSGPYNEQFF	TRBV7-9	TRBJ2-1
CASSSNTYTDTQYF	TRBV7-9	TRBJ2-3